Included here is one T cell receptor (beta chain) sequence, with context. Its target is not known. A 120-subject validation cohort, separate from the approximately 720-subject first cohort, supplied the donors. This sample is part of a study of cytomegalovirus exposure and HLA in healthy donors. Study background: The same platform was used for the 100 to 150 validation repertoires and the roughly 600 first-cohort repertoires, a later analysis reported. Whole-study results and caveats: TCR sequences were mostly rare, though some public TCRs occurred in many donors. Confirmation was obtained in vitro that a few CMV-associated chains are specific for CMV antigens.

TCRdb's copy holds only in-frame clones and misses some; the assay was immunoSEQ multiplex PCR. The repertoire holds around 150,000 clones, with 85% to 90% as singletons. The CDR3 has 14 residues. The trim removed 6 bases at V and 4 bases at J, leaving 6 bases unmatched. CDR1 and CDR2 (germline): SGHTA, FQGNSA. The rearrangement uses TRBV7-2 and TRBJ1-5, with 7 positions matching TRBD1. Sequenced sample: PBMCs. This TCR derives from a woman younger than 35 in good health and CMV-seropositive. The CDR3 nucleotides are TGTGCCAGCAGTCCCGGGACAGCAAATCAGCCCCAGCATTTT. As protein: CASSPGTANQPQHF.